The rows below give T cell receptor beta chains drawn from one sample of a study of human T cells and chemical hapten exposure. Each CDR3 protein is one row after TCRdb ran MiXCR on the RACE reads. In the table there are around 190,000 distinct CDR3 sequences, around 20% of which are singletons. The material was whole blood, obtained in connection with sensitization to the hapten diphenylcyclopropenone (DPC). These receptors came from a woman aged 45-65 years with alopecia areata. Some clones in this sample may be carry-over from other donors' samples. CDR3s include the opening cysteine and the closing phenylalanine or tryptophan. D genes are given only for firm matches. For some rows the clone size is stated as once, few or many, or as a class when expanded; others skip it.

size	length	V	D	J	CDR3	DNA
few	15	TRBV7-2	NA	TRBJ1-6	CASSQDITYNSPLHF	TGTGCCAGCAGCCAGGACATCACCTATAATTCACCCCTCCACTTT
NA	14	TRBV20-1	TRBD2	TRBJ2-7	CSALTSGNSYEQYF	TGCAGTGCGTTAACTAGCGGAAACTCCTACGAGCAGTACTTC
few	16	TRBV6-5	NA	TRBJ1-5	CARVYDLVLPLQPQHF	TGTGCCAGGGTATACGACCTAGTGCTCCCATTGCAGCCCCAGCATTTT
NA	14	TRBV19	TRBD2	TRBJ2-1	CASSPLAGEGEQFF	TGTGCCAGTTCGCCCCTAGCGGGAGAGGGGGAGCAGTTCTTC
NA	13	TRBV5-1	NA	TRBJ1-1	CASWSGTNTEAFF	TGCGCCAGCTGGAGCGGCACGAACACTGAAGCTTTCTTT
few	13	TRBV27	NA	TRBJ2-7	CASRYRVGYEQYF	TGTGCCAGCAGATACAGGGTGGGGTACGAGCAGTACTTC
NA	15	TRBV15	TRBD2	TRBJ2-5	CATSRGLAGQETQYF	TGTGCCACCAGCAGAGGCCTAGCGGGGCAAGAGACCCAGTACTTC
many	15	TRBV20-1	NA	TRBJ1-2	CSARSSGTPNYGYTF	TGCAGTGCTAGGTCTTCCGGGACACCTAACTATGGCTACACCTTC
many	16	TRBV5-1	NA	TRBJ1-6	CASSPEGSSYNSPLHF	TGCGCCAGCAGCCCGGAGGGCAGCTCCTATAATTCACCCCTCCACTTT
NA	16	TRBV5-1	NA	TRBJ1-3	CASSLEFRGTGNTIYF	TGCGCCAGCAGCTTGGAGTTTCGGGGGACTGGAAACACCATATATTTT
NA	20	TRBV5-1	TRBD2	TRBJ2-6	CASTRGTSGSKFPGANVLTF	TGCGCCAGCACAAGAGGGACTAGCGGGAGCAAATTTCCTGGGGCCAACGTCCTGACTTTC
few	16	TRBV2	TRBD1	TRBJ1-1	CASRDRQGRRGTEAFF	TGTGCCAGCAGAGACAGACAGGGGCGCCGGGGGACTGAAGCTTTCTTT
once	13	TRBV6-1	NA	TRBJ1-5	CASSENLDQPQHF	TGTGCCAGCAGTGAAAATCTGGATCAGCCCCAGCATTTT
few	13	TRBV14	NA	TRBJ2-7	CASSQDWGNEQYF	TGTGCCAGCAGCCAAGACTGGGGTAACGAGCAGTACTTC
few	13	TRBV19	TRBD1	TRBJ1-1	CASGDRGNTEAFF	TGTGCCAGTGGGGACAGGGGCAACACTGAAGCTTTCTTT
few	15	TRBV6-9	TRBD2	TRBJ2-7	CASSWSGRFSYEQYF	TGTGCCAGCAGTTGGAGCGGGAGGTTCTCCTACGAGCAGTACTTC
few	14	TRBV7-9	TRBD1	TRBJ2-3	CASSLSGGADTPRF	TGTGCCAGCAGCTTATCAGGGGGCGCGGATACGCCGCGTTTT
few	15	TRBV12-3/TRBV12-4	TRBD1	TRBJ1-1	CASSLVPGQGGRAFF	TGTGCCAGCAGTTTAGTCCCCGGACAGGGGGGGAGAGCTTTCTTT
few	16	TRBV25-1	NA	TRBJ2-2	CASSEFGTQNTGELFF	TGTGCCAGCAGTGAATTTGGTACCCAGAACACCGGGGAGCTGTTTTTT
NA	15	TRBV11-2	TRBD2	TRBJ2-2	CASSNLAGGNRELFF	TGTGCCAGCAGCAACCTAGCGGGAGGTAACCGGGAGCTGTTTTTT
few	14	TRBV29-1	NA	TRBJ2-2	CSAGGGKGAGELFF	TGCAGCGCTGGGGGTGGAAAGGGGGCCGGGGAGCTGTTTTTT
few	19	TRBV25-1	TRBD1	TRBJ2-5	CASSEYRALGTAYQETQYF	TGTGCCAGCAGTGAATATAGGGCCCTCGGGACAGCCTACCAAGAGACCCAGTACTTC
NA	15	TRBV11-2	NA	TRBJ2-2	CASSSKGLNTGELFF	TGTGCCAGCAGTTCGAAGGGACTTAACACCGGGGAGCTGTTTTTT